The 18 T cell receptor beta chains below all came from one sample that was sequenced in a study of cytomegalovirus exposure and HLA in healthy donors. Amplification used 60 Vbeta primers and 13 Jbeta primers. Produced via immunoSEQ multiplex PCR; TCRdb's table is partial and in-frame only. In the table there are under 130,000 clones, almost 70% of which are singletons. The sample taken for sequencing was PBMCs. The source of these receptors is a man under 40 in good health and CMV-seronegative.

This clone was picked up one time. The chain has TRBV6-4 and TRBJ2-2; TRBD1 agrees at 9 bases. CDR3 length equals 15 residues. V shed 6 bases, J shed 4 bases, and the junction held 6 bases outside the gene matches. Germline CDR1 MRHNA, CDR2 SNTAGT. In nucleotides, the CDR3 is TGTGCCAGCAGATGGACAGGGGAAAGCACCGGGGAGCTGTTTTTT. Its translation is CASRWTGESTGELFF.

The rearrangement joins TRBV6-1 to TRBJ2-2; maybe TRBD2 (6 bases). V was shortened by 5 bases and J by 0 bases, with 10 bases between the two germline ends. Germline CDR1 reads MNHNS; CDR2 reads SASEGT. CDR3 length equals 15 residues. CDR3 amino acids: CASSKVAANTGELFF. The CDR3 DNA sequence: TGTGCCAGCAGTAAGGTAGCGGCGAACACCGGGGAGCTGTTTTTT.

This clone showed up just a few times. The rearrangement links TRBV5-4 to TRBJ1-1; D not certain. This CDR3 has 14 residues. V lost 0 bases to trimming and J lost 7 bases, with 13 bases between them. CDR1 is SGHNT and CDR2 is YYREEE in the germline V gene (reference sequence). CDR3: CASSLVSAPGEAFF. CDR3 coding DNA: TGTGCCAGCAGCTTGGTATCCGCGCCGGGTGAAGCTTTCTTT. Full variable domain (remainder filled in from reference TRBV5-4 and TRBJ1-1): ETGVTQSPTHLIKTRGQQVTLRCSSQSGHNTVSWYQQALGQGPQFIFQYYREEENGRGNFPPRFSGLQFPNYSSELNVNALELDDSALYLCASSLVSAPGEAFFGQGTRLTVV.

CDR3 sequence reads: CASSRSKTGPWVEQFF. Here the CDR3 DNA reads TGTGCCAGCAGCCGCTCTAAGACAGGGCCGTGGGTTGAGCAGTTCTTC. The chain uses TRBV28 and TRBJ2-1, with TRBD1 matching over 7 bases. Germline values: CDR1 MDHEN, CDR2 SYDVKM. Trimming cost V 6 bases and J 9 bases; bases outside gene matches: 17. There are 16 residues in the CDR3.

J is TRBJ2-2 and V is TRBV7-8; 8 bases are a match to TRBD1. The CDR3 is 16 amino acids. V shed 11 bases and J 6 bases; nucleotides not matched to a gene: 17. Germline V lookup: CDR1 SGHVS, CDR2 FQNEAQ. DNA of the CDR3: TGTGCCCTCCTCGGAGGCAGGACAGGGATGGCCGGGGAGCTGTTTTTT. Residues: CALLGGRTGMAGELFF.

The chain is built from TRBV10-3 and TRBJ2-7; TRBD2 aligns across 7 bases. Germline CDR1 reads ENHRY; CDR2 reads SYGVKD. V shed 4 bases and J 0 bases; nucleotides not matched to a gene: 9. This CDR3 spans 16 amino acids. For the CDR3, the DNA is TGTGCCATCAGTGTCCCGGGGGGAGATAGCTCCTACGAGCAGTACTTC. It encodes CAISVPGGDSSYEQYF.

The chain joins TRBV5-6 to TRBJ2-5; D possibly corresponds to TRBD2 (5 bases). This CDR3 contains 15 residues. Per the germline V gene, CDR1 is SGHDT and CDR2 is YYEEEE. Trimming stripped 3 bases from V and 1 base from J, with 13 bases between. The CDR3 spells CASSSLTGIQETQYF. CDR3 DNA: TGTGCCAGCAGCTCTTTAACCGGGATCCAAGAGACCCAGTACTTC.

V usage is TRBV5-4 and J usage is TRBJ2-7; D unresolved. V lost 4 bases and J 0 bases, leaving 17 bases between the germline ends. Germline V gene sequence: CDR1 SGHNT, CDR2 YYREEE (reference sequence). CDR3 length: 16 residues. CDR3 DNA: TGTGCCAGCAGCCCAACCCCAGTCCTTCCCTCCTACGAGCAGTACTTC. This sequence encodes CASSPTPVLPSYEQYF.

The V gene is TRBV15, the J gene TRBJ2-5; the D is unclear. The CDR3 consists of 12 residues. V shed 5 bases and J shed 2 bases, with 6 bases lying between them. In germline, CDR1 is LNHNV, CDR2 YYDKDF (reference sequence). CDR3 sequence reads: CATSLYQETQYF. The CDR3, as DNA: TGTGCCACCAGCCTATATCAAGAGACCCAGTACTTC.

This chain connects TRBV11-3 to TRBJ2-5; D unresolved. The germline V gene has CDR1 SGHNT and CDR2 YENEEA. The V and J ends lost 2 bases and 4 bases respectively, with 2 bases between them. The CDR3 spans 11 residues. The chain's CDR3 is CASSLLETQYF. The DNA of the CDR3 is TGTGCCAGCAGCTTACTAGAGACCCAGTACTTC.

V usage is TRBV7-6 and J usage is TRBJ1-5; D gene unclear. V was cut by 1 base and J by 6 bases, with 7 bases left in between. CDR1 is SGHVS, CDR2 FNYEAQ, per germline. CDR3 length equals 13 residues. CDR3 sequence reads: CASSLEGVQPQHF. The CDR3 bases are TGTGCCAGCAGCTTAGAGGGAGTTCAGCCCCAGCATTTT.

The chain employs TRBV9 and TRBJ1-1, with D hard to call. The CDR3 consists of 14 residues. Trimming removed 2 bases from V and 1 base from J, with 9 bases in between. CDR1 is SGDLS and CDR2 is YYNGEE in the germline V gene. CDR3 in amino acids: CASSVIAENTEAFF. CDR3 coding DNA: TGTGCCAGCAGCGTGATCGCGGAGAACACTGAAGCTTTCTTT.

V and J are TRBV6-5 and TRBJ2-1; D may be TRBD1 (6 bases). The V and J ends lost 6 bases and 8 bases respectively, with 20 bases between them. Germline V gives CDR1 MNHEY, CDR2 SVGAGI. The CDR3 consists of 15 residues. The CDR3 loop reads CASSSGTILGDEQFF. CDR3 sequence (DNA): TGTGCCAGCAGCTCCGGGACAATCCTTGGGGATGAGCAGTTCTTC.

The chain recombines TRBV4-3 with TRBJ1-3; TRBD1 agrees at 8 bases. Losses at the gene ends were 0 bases for V and 2 bases for J; bases not matched to a gene: 0. The CDR3 is made up of 15 amino acids. CDR1 and CDR2 from the germline V gene are LGHNA and YSLEER. CDR3 DNA: TGCGCCAGCAGCCAAGACAGGGGGCCTGGAAACACCATATATTTT. It encodes CASSQDRGPGNTIYF.

This clone was recorded a few times. The V and J genes are TRBV19 and TRBJ1-5, with 8 bases identical to TRBD1. V lost 2 bases to trimming and J lost 4 bases; unmatched junction nucleotides: 10. Germline values: CDR1 LNHDA, CDR2 SQIVND (reference sequence). There are 17 residues in the CDR3. This CDR3 is CASSILPDRGGNQPQHF. The DNA of the CDR3 is TGTGCCAGTAGTATACTCCCCGACAGGGGTGGTAATCAGCCCCAGCATTTT.

This chain links TRBV4-3 with TRBJ2-2; unclear D gene. The ends were cut back, 1 base at V and 4 bases at J, with 13 bases in the middle. Germline CDR1 LGHNA, CDR2 YSLEER. This CDR3 has 16 amino acids. DNA for the CDR3: TGCGCCAGCAGCCAAGGCGGCGGCGAGATCACCGGGGAGCTGTTTTTT. Translated, it gives CASSQGGGEITGELFF.

The J gene is TRBJ1-4, the V gene TRBV7-6; 7 positions match TRBD1. CDR3 length: 15 residues. V shed 4 bases, J shed 0 bases, and the junction held 2 bases outside the gene matches. Per the germline V gene, CDR1 is SGHVS and CDR2 is FNYEAQ. CDR3 sequence: CASSSTGATNEKLFF. The CDR3 bases are TGTGCCAGCAGCTCAACAGGGGCAACTAATGAAAAACTGTTTTTT. The full variable domain, rest sourced from reference TRBV7-6 and TRBJ1-4, is GAGVSQSPRYKVTKRGQDVALRCDPISGHVSLYWYRQALGQGPEFLTYFNYEAQQDKSGLPNDRFSAERPEGSISTLTIQRTEQRDSAMYRCASSSTGATNEKLFFGSGTQLSVL.

This clone has just one count. The V call is TRBV23-1, the J call TRBJ2-4; 14 bases line up with TRBD2. TRBV23-1 is annotated as an ORF whose role is uncertain. After removal of 8 bases from V and 2 bases from J, the junction contained 14 bases not matched to a gene. The CDR3 contains 19 residues. The CDR3 loop is CASRSRLAGGPGSKNIQYF. The CDR3 region has the DNA TGCGCCAGCCGATCTCGACTAGCGGGAGGGCCAGGTTCCAAAAACATTCAGTACTTC.